This TCR beta chain emerged from a study of cytomegalovirus exposure and HLA in healthy donors. This clone came up a few times. The target antigen is unknown. Method: immunoSEQ multiplex PCR; TCRdb's copy keeps in-frame clones and lacks some. The sample contains roughly 190,000 clones, 86% of which appear only once. Germline assignment: CDR1 SGDLS and CDR2 YYNGEE. Trimming shortened V by 5 bases and J by 10 bases, and 16 bases separated the two germline ends. The CDR3 extends over 14 amino acids. Study-wide results and caveats: Most TCR sequences showed up rarely, but some public TCRs showed up in many donors.

The donors were in the approximately 120-subject validation cohort; that cohort was separate from the approximately 670-subject first cohort. Sequences were obtained from PBMCs. This clonotype originated in a woman between 18 and 30 years old in good health and CMV-seronegative. The chain combines TRBV9 with TRBJ1-6, with D tentatively TRBD1 (5 bases). In DNA form, the CDR3 reads TGTGCCAGCAGTGGGACCGGGGGTCTATCACCCCTCCACTTT. Translated, it gives CASSGTGGLSPLHF.